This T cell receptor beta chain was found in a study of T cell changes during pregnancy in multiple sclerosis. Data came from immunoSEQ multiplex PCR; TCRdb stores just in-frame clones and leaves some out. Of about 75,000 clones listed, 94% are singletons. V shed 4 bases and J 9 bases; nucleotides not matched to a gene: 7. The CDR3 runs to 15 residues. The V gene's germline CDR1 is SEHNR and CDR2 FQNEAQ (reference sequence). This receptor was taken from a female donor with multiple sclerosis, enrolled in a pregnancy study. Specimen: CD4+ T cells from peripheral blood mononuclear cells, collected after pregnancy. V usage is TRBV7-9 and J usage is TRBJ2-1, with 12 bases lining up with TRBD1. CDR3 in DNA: TGTGCCAGCAGCTATGGGGACAGGGGGCCTGGTGAGCAGTTCTTC. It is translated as CASSYGDRGPGEQFF.